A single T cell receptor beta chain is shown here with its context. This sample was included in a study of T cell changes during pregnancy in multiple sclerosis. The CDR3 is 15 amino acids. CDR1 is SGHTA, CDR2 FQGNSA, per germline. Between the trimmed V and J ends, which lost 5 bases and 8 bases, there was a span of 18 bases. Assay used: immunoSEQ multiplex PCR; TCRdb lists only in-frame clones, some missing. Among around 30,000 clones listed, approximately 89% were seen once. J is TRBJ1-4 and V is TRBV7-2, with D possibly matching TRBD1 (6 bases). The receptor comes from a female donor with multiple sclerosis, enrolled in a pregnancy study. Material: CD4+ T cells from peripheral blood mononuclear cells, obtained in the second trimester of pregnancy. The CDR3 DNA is TGTGCCAGCAGCGCACAGGGCTCCCTGGGGGAAAAACTGTTTTTT. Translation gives CASSAQGSLGEKLFF.